This T cell receptor beta chain was profiled in a study of cytomegalovirus exposure and HLA in healthy donors. The PCR was carried out with 60 Vbeta primers and 13 Jbeta primers. The assay was immunoSEQ multiplex PCR, and TCRdb's table has in-frame clones only and misses some. The sample shows under 150,000 clones, approximately 83% of them seen only once. This sequence was found in a middle-aged woman in good health and CMV-seronegative. The sample taken for sequencing was PBMCs.

The CDR3 DNA reads as TGTGCCAGCAGTTTATGGGGACAGAGAAACAATGAGCAGTTCTTC. Translated: CASSLWGQRNNEQFF. The chain has TRBV28 and TRBJ2-1, with 7 bases that match TRBD1. The ends lost 0 bases at V and 5 bases at J; junction bases unmatched: 4. There are 15 residues in the CDR3. CDR1 and CDR2 (germline): MDHEN, SYDVKM.